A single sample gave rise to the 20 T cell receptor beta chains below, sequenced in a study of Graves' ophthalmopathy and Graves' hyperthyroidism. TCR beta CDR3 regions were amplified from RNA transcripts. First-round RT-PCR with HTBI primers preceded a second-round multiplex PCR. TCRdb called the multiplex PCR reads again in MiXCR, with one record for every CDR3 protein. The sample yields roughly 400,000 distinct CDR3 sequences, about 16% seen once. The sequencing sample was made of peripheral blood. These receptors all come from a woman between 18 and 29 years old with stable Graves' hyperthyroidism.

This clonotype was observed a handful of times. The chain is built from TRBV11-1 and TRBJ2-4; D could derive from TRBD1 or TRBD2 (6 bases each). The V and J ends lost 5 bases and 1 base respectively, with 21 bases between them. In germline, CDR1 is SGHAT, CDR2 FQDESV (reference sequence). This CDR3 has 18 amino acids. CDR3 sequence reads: CASSRGVGGGEAKNIQYF. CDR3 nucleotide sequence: TGTGCCAGCAGCCGCGGGGTGGGGGGCGGTGAGGCCAAAAACATTCAGTACTTC.

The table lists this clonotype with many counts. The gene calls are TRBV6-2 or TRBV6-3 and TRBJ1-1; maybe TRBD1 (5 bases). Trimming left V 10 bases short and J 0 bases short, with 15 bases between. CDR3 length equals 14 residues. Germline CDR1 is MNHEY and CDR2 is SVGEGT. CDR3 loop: CATDPPGLNTEAFF. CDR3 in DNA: TGTGCCACCGACCCCCCGGGACTGAACACTGAAGCTTTCTTT.

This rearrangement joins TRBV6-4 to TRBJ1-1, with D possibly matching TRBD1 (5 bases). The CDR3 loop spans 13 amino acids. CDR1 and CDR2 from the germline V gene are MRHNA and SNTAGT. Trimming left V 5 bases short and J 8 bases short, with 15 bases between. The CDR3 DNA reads TGTGCCAGCAGTAGGGGTCCCGGCGGGGAAGCTTTCTTT. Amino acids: CASSRGPGGEAFF.

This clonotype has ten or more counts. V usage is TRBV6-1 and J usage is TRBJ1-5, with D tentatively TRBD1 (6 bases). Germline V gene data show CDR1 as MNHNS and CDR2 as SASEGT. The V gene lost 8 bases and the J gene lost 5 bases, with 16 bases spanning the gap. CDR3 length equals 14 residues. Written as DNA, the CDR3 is TGTGCCAGCGGGGAAGGGGGTCAAGATCAGCCCCAGCATTTT. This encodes CASGEGGQDQPQHF.

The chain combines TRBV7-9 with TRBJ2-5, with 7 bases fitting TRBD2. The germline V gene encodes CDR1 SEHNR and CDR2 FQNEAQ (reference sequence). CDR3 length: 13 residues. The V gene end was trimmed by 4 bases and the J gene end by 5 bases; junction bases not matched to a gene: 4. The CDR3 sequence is CASSSLLAETQYF. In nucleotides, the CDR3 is TGTGCCAGCAGCTCCTTACTAGCGGAGACCCAGTACTTC.

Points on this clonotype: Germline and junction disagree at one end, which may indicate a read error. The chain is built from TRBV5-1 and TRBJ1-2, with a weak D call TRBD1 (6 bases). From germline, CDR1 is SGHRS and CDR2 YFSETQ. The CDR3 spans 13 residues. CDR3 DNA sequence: TGCGCCAGCGCTTCGACAGGATCGTATGGTTACACCTTC. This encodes CASASTGSYGYTF.

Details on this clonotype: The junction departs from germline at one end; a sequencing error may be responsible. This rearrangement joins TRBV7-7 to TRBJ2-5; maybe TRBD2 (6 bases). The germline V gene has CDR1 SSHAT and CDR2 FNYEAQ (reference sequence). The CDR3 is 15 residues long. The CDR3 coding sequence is TGTGCTAGCAGCTTAGGGGCGGGGCCGCATGAGACCCAGTACTTC. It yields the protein CASSLGAGPHETQYF.

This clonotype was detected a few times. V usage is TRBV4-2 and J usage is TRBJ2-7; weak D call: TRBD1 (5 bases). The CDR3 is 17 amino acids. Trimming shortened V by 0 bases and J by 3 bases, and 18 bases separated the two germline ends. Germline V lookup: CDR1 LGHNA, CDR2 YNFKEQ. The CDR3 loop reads CASSQEFGAMDNYEQYF. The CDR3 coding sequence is TGTGCCAGCAGCCAAGAGTTTGGGGCAATGGATAACTACGAGCAGTACTTC.

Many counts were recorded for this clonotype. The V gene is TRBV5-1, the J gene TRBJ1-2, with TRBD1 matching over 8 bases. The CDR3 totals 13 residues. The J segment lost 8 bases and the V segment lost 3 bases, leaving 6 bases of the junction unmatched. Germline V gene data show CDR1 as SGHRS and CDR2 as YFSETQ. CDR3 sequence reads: CASSYQGARGYTF. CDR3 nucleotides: TGCGCCAGCAGCTACCAGGGGGCGAGGGGCTACACCTTC.

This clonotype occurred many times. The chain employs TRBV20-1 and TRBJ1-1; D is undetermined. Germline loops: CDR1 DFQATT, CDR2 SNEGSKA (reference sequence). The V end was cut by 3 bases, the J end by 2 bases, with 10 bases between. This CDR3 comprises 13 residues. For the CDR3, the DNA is TGCAGTGCTAGGGGATTGGGTAACACTGAAGCTTTCTTT. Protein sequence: CSARGLGNTEAFF.

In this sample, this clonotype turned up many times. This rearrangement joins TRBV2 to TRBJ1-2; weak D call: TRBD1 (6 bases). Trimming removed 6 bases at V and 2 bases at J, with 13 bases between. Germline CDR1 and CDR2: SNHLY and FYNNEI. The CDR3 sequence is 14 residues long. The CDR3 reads CASRRRGGNYGYTF. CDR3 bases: TGTGCCAGCAGGAGGAGGGGGGGGAACTATGGCTACACCTTC.

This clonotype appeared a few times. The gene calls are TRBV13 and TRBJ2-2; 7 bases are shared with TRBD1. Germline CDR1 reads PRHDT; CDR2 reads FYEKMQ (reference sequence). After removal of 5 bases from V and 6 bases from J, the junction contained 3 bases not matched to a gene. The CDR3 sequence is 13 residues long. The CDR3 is CASSLDRAGELFF. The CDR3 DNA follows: TGTGCCAGCAGCCTAGACAGGGCCGGGGAGCTGTTTTTT.

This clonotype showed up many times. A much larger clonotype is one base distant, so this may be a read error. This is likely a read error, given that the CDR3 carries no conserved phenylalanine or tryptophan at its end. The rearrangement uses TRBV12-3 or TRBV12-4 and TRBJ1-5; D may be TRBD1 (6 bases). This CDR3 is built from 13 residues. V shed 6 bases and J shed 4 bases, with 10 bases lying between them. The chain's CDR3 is CASSKQGNQPQHS. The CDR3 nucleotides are TGTGCCAGCAGCAAGCAGGGGAATCAGCCCCAGCATTCT.

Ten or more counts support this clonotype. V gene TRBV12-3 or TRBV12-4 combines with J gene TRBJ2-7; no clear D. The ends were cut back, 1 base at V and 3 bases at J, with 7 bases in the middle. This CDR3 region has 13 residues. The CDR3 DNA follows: TGTGCCAGCAGTTTAGTGTTGGTCTACGAGCAGTACTTC. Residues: CASSLVLVYEQYF.

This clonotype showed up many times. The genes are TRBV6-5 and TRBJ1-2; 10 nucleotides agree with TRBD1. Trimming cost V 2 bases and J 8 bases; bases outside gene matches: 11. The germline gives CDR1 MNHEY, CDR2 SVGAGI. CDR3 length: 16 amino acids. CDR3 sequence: CASSYATLGTGDGYTF. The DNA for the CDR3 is TGTGCCAGCAGTTACGCTACCTTAGGGACAGGGGACGGCTACACCTTC.

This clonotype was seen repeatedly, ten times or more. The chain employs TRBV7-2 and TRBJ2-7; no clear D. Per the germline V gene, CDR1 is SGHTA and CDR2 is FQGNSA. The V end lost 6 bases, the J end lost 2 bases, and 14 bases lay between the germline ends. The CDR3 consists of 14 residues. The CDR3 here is CASSRPGLAYEQYF. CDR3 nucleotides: TGTGCCAGCAGTCGCCCCGGGCTGGCCTACGAGCAGTACTTC.

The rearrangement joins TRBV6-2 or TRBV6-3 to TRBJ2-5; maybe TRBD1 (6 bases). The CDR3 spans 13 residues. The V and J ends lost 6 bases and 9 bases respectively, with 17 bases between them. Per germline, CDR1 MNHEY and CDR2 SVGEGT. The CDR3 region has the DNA TGTGCCAGCAGCCTCCACAGGGTGTGGTCCCAGTACTTC. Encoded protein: CASSLHRVWSQYF.

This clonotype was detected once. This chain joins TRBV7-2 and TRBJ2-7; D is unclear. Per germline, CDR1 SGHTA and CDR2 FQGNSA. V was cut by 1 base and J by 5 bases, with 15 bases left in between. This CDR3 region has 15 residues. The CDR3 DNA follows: TGTGCCAGCAGCTTAGGGGTGGCGAGCATCAACGAGCAGTACTTC. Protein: CASSLGVASINEQYF.

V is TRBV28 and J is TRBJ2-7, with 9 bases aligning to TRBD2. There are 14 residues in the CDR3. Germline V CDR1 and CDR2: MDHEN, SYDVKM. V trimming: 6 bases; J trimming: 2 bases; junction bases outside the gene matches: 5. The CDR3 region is CASRAGGNPYEQYF. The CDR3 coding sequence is TGTGCCAGCAGAGCGGGGGGTAACCCCTACGAGCAGTACTTC.

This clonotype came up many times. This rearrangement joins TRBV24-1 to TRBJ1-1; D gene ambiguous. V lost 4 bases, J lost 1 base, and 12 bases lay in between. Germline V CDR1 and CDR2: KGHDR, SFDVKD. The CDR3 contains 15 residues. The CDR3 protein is CATSDPRAGNTEAFF. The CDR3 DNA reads TGTGCCACCAGTGACCCCCGGGCGGGGAACACTGAAGCTTTCTTT.